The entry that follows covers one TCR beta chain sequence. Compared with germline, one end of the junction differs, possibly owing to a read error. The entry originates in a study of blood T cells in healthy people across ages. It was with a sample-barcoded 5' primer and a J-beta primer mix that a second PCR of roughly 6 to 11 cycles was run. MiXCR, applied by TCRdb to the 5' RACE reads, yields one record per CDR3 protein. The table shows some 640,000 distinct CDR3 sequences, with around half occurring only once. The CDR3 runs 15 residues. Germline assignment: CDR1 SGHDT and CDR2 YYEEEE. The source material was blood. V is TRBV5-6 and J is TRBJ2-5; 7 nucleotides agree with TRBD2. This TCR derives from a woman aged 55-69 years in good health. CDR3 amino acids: CASSLLRGKEEAQYF. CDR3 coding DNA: TGTGCCAGCAGCTTGTTGCGGGGGAAGGAAGAGGCCCAGTACTTC.